Included here is one T cell receptor beta chain sequence, with context. As yet, its antigen is unknown. cDNA libraries of TCR beta carried unique molecular identifiers. TCRdb reprocessed the PCR reads via MiXCR and lists one record per CDR3 protein. The table shows 820,000 or so distinct CDR3 sequences, with around 50% occurring only once. This sample was taken from a study of post-analysis software for immune sequencing data. With 2 bases clipped from V and 6 bases from J, the junction kept 7 bases outside the gene matches. This CDR3 region has 15 residues. CDR1 is SGHRS and CDR2 is YFSETQ in the germline V gene. Study results and limitations: Under the F measure, samples that were prepared in one batch clustered strongly together. When compared against controls, multiple sclerosis patients showed significantly lower normalized Chao1 diversity. In patients, TRBV5-6, TRBV5-1 and TRBV20-1 belonged to five TRBV segments found more frequently than in controls.

The TCR comes from a girl aged 5-17 years with multiple sclerosis. What was sequenced was blood. This chain joins TRBV5-1 and TRBJ2-1, with TRBD2 matching over 8 bases. The CDR3 DNA reads TGCGCCAGCAGCTTAGGCGGGGGGACTCCCAATGAGCAGTTCTTC. Encoded protein: CASSLGGGTPNEQFF. Combining the CDR3 with reference TRBV5-1 and TRBJ2-1 gives the whole variable domain KAGVTQTPRYLIKTRGQQVTLSCSPISGHRSVSWYQQTPGQGLQFLFEYFSETQRNKGNFPGRFSGRQFSNSRSEMNVSTLELGDSALYLCASSLGGGTPNEQFFGPGTRLTVL.